The 3 T cell receptor beta chains below were found in one sample sequenced in a study of cytomegalovirus exposure and HLA in healthy donors. PCR used 60 Vbeta primers and 13 Jbeta primers. Assay used: immunoSEQ multiplex PCR; TCRdb lists only in-frame clones, some missing. Of fewer than 75,000 clones in the sample, 75% are singletons; the top ten hold roughly 12%. The sequenced sample was PBMCs. The receptors derive from a man between 65 and 85 years old in good health and CMV-seronegative.

J is TRBJ1-2 and V is TRBV7-2; D is possibly TRBD1 (6 bases). The CDR3 is 16 residues long. The germline V and J ends were trimmed by 1 base and 0 bases, with 12 bases remaining between them. CDR1 and CDR2 (germline): SGHTA, FQGNSA. DNA of the CDR3: TGTGCCAGCAGCTTAGATGGGACAAATTCTAACTATGGCTACACCTTC. Translation gives CASSLDGTNSNYGYTF.

The chain employs TRBV5-4 and TRBJ2-1; tentatively, D is TRBD2 (6 bases). V gave up 0 bases and J gave up 0 bases, with 10 bases separating them. The CDR3 runs to 16 residues. Germline V gene lookup returns CDR1 SGHNT and CDR2 YYREEE (reference sequence). In DNA, the CDR3 is TGTGCCAGCAGCTTGGTGGCGGGAAGCTCCTACAATGAGCAGTTCTTC. It encodes CASSLVAGSSYNEQFF. Full variable domain (remainder filled in from reference TRBV5-4 and TRBJ2-1): ETGVTQSPTHLIKTRGQQVTLRCSSQSGHNTVSWYQQALGQGPQFIFQYYREEENGRGNFPPRFSGLQFPNYSSELNVNALELDDSALYLCASSLVAGSSYNEQFFGPGTRLTVL.

The J gene is TRBJ2-5, the V gene TRBV7-2, with D unresolved. This CDR3 spans 14 amino acids. The germline CDR1 and CDR2 sequences are SGHTA and FQGNSA. V was shortened by 5 bases and J by 1 base, with 11 bases between the two germline ends. The chain's CDR3 is CASSHGSFQETQYF. The CDR3 bases are TGTGCCAGCAGCCATGGCAGTTTCCAAGAGACCCAGTACTTC.